The entry below describes one T cell receptor beta chain. This sample stems from a study of T cell responses to AZD1222 COVID-19 vaccine. Germline assignment: CDR1 LNHNV and CDR2 YYDKDF (reference sequence). The ends were cut back, 2 bases at V and 2 bases at J, with 7 bases in the middle. The CDR3 totals 13 residues. Clones were sequenced by immunoSEQ multiplex PCR, and TCRdb holds only the in-frame ones, with some missing. The table shows some 130,000 clones, with around 90% occurring only once. This sequence was found in an adult in good health. This chain joins TRBV15 and TRBJ2-7; D uncertain. The sequencing used peripheral blood, collected on day 0 of AZD1222 vaccination. The CDR3 loop is CATSRRDTYEQYF. In nucleotides, the CDR3 is TGTGCCACCAGCAGAAGGGATACCTACGAGCAGTACTTC. The whole variable domain, remainder taken from reference TRBV15 and TRBJ2-7, is DAMVIQNPRYQVTQFGKPVTLSCSQTLNHNVMYWYQQKSSQAPKLLFHYYDKDFNNEADTPDNFQSRRPNTSFCFLDIRSPGLGDTAMYLCATSRRDTYEQYFGPGTRLTVT.